This is a list of T cell receptor beta chains from one sample in a study of T-cell memory formation after mild COVID-19. TCRdb re-called the 5' RACE reads with MiXCR, one entry per CDR3 protein. The sample records about 350,000 distinct CDR3 sequences, 25% to 30% being singletons. Material for sequencing was PBMCs or a T cell subset sorted from them (not recorded which). The receptor set was obtained from an adult woman who had mild COVID-19 (a few samples of this study predate the infection). Cell type and time point are not known. Both conserved end residues are part of each CDR3. A D gene is named only where the DNA matches it firmly. Expanded clones are given a class, and other clones once, few, many or no size at all.

cdr3_nt: TGTGCCACCAGTGATCCAGGGGGTAGCGGGGGAAGGCAAGAGACCCAGTACTTC
cdr3_aa: CATSDPGGSGGRQETQYF
j_call: TRBJ2-5
d_call: TRBD2
clone_size: NA
v_call: TRBV24-1

cdr3_nt: TGTGCCAGCAGTCCCATGCAGGCCTTCTCCTACGAGCAGTACTTC
cdr3_aa: CASSPMQAFSYEQYF
j_call: TRBJ2-7
d_call: NA
clone_size: NA
v_call: TRBV12-3/TRBV12-4

cdr3_nt: TGCAGTGCTCGCCCTAGCGGGAGACACTACGAGCAGTACTTC
cdr3_aa: CSARPSGRHYEQYF
j_call: TRBJ2-7
d_call: TRBD2
clone_size: once
v_call: TRBV20-1

cdr3_nt: TGTGCCACTGGGGGCCTTACTGGGATTACAGATACGCAGTATTTT
cdr3_aa: CATGGLTGITDTQYF
j_call: TRBJ2-3
d_call: NA
clone_size: few
v_call: TRBV10-3

cdr3_nt: TGCAGTGCTAGGAAATTGGGATACTACGAGCAGTACTTC
cdr3_aa: CSARKLGYYEQYF
j_call: TRBJ2-7
d_call: NA
clone_size: NA
v_call: TRBV20-1

cdr3_nt: TGTGCCACCAGCAGAGCGACAGCCGAGCAGTACTTC
cdr3_aa: CATSRATAEQYF
j_call: TRBJ2-7
d_call: NA
clone_size: NA
v_call: TRBV15

cdr3_nt: TGTGCCAGCAGTTTGGGGGGATTCGGCTATGGCTACACCTTC
cdr3_aa: CASSLGGFGYGYTF
j_call: TRBJ1-2
d_call: NA
clone_size: NA
v_call: TRBV12-3/TRBV12-4

cdr3_nt: TGTGCCAGCAGCAAATGGGACGCATCCGGGGGCACTGAAGCTTTCTTT
cdr3_aa: CASSKWDASGGTEAFF
j_call: TRBJ1-1
d_call: NA
clone_size: NA
v_call: TRBV11-1

cdr3_nt: TGTGCCAGCCGGGCGGGGGCCACAGATACGCAGTATTTT
cdr3_aa: CASRAGATDTQYF
j_call: TRBJ2-3
d_call: NA
clone_size: NA
v_call: TRBV5-6

cdr3_nt: TGTGCCAGCAGCAAGGGAACAGGGAGGGACGAGCAGTACTTC
cdr3_aa: CASSKGTGRDEQYF
j_call: TRBJ2-7
d_call: NA
clone_size: once
v_call: TRBV21-1

cdr3_nt: TGTGCCAGCAGCGTAGGAGGACAGACCTACGACAATGAGCAGTTCTTC
cdr3_aa: CASSVGGQTYDNEQFF
j_call: TRBJ2-1
d_call: NA
clone_size: NA
v_call: TRBV9

cdr3_nt: TGTGCCAGCAGCTACGACAGGGCGCCAGATACGCAGTATTTT
cdr3_aa: CASSYDRAPDTQYF
j_call: TRBJ2-3
d_call: TRBD1
clone_size: few
v_call: TRBV7-6

cdr3_nt: TGTGCCAGCAGCCCTACGGCGGGGGGGATATACAATGAGCAGTTCTTC
cdr3_aa: CASSPTAGGIYNEQFF
j_call: TRBJ2-1
d_call: TRBD2
clone_size: NA
v_call: TRBV11-3

cdr3_nt: TGTGCCAGCAGCCCCCCCGTTACAAATACGCAGTATTTT
cdr3_aa: CASSPPVTNTQYF
j_call: TRBJ2-3
d_call: NA
clone_size: few
v_call: TRBV7-9

cdr3_nt: TGTGCCACATCGGGGGATATCCGAAAAAAACTGTTTTTT
cdr3_aa: CATSGDIRKKLFF
j_call: TRBJ1-4
d_call: NA
clone_size: NA
v_call: TRBV15

cdr3_nt: TGCGCCAGCAGCCAAGAAATAGCGGGAGGGTATACGCAGTATTTT
cdr3_aa: CASSQEIAGGYTQYF
j_call: TRBJ2-3
d_call: TRBD2
clone_size: few
v_call: TRBV4-3

cdr3_nt: NA
cdr3_aa: CASILDRGEQFF
j_call: TRBJ2-1
d_call: NA
clone_size: NA
v_call: TRBV2

cdr3_nt: TGTGCCAGCAGCCCCGGCAGAGGGTATGCCCGAGAGACCCAGTACTTC
cdr3_aa: CASSPGRGYARETQYF
j_call: TRBJ2-5
d_call: NA
clone_size: NA
v_call: TRBV7-2

cdr3_nt: TGTGCCAGCAGCGCCGGACTAGCGGGAGGGGTGATCCAAGAGACCCAGTACTTC
cdr3_aa: CASSAGLAGGVIQETQYF
j_call: TRBJ2-5
d_call: TRBD2
clone_size: few
v_call: TRBV9

cdr3_nt: TGCAGTGCTAGCGGGGGGGCCAGGGAGACCCAGTACTTC
cdr3_aa: CSASGGARETQYF
j_call: TRBJ2-5
d_call: TRBD2
clone_size: few
v_call: TRBV20-1

cdr3_nt: TGTGCCACCAGTATCGACTACAATGAGCAGTTCTTC
cdr3_aa: CATSIDYNEQFF
j_call: TRBJ2-1
d_call: NA
clone_size: NA
v_call: TRBV24-1

cdr3_nt: TGTGCCACCAGTGATCGGACAGAATACGAGCAGTACTTC
cdr3_aa: CATSDRTEYEQYF
j_call: TRBJ2-7
d_call: NA
clone_size: NA
v_call: TRBV24-1

cdr3_nt: TGTGCCAGCAGTGAATCCCCCGGTACCAGTGGCTATGGCTACACCTTC
cdr3_aa: CASSESPGTSGYGYTF
j_call: TRBJ1-2
d_call: NA
clone_size: few
v_call: TRBV6-4

cdr3_nt: TGCAGCGTTGATCTGGGGTACCAAGAGACCCAGTACTTC
cdr3_aa: CSVDLGYQETQYF
j_call: TRBJ2-5
d_call: NA
clone_size: NA
v_call: TRBV29-1

cdr3_nt: TGTGCCAGCACCCCCCGTTACGGAATGCTTGGCTACACCTTC
cdr3_aa: CASTPRYGMLGYTF
j_call: TRBJ1-2
d_call: NA
clone_size: NA
v_call: TRBV12-3/TRBV12-4

cdr3_nt: TGTGCCAGCAGTTTAAGCGGGGGGCGCCTCCTCTCTGGGGCCAACGTCCTGACTTTC
cdr3_aa: CASSLSGGRLLSGANVLTF
j_call: TRBJ2-6
d_call: TRBD2
clone_size: NA
v_call: TRBV12-3/TRBV12-4

cdr3_nt: TGTGCCAGCAGTTTTGGACCGGGTGGCTACACCTTC
cdr3_aa: CASSFGPGGYTF
j_call: TRBJ1-2
d_call: NA
clone_size: NA
v_call: TRBV12-3/TRBV12-4

cdr3_nt: TGCAGTGCTAGACCCGGGGACACTGAAGCTTTCTTT
cdr3_aa: CSARPGDTEAFF
j_call: TRBJ1-1
d_call: NA
clone_size: NA
v_call: TRBV20-1

cdr3_nt: TGTGCCAGCAGTCCTGCCCGGACGGGGAACACTGAAGCTTTCTTT
cdr3_aa: CASSPARTGNTEAFF
j_call: TRBJ1-1
d_call: NA
clone_size: NA
v_call: TRBV3-1

cdr3_nt: TGCAGCGTTGAAGAGGTGTCTACGGCTTTCTTT
cdr3_aa: CSVEEVSTAFF
j_call: TRBJ1-1
d_call: NA
clone_size: NA
v_call: TRBV29-1

cdr3_nt: TGTGCCAGCAGTACCCTTGGCGGGGATACTAATGAAAAACTGTTTTTT
cdr3_aa: CASSTLGGDTNEKLFF
j_call: TRBJ1-4
d_call: NA
clone_size: NA
v_call: TRBV12-3/TRBV12-4

cdr3_nt: TGTGCCACCAGTGATAACCACAGGGGGCTGTACGACGAGCAGTACTTC
cdr3_aa: CATSDNHRGLYDEQYF
j_call: TRBJ2-7
d_call: TRBD1
clone_size: NA
v_call: TRBV24-1

cdr3_nt: TGTGCCAGCCGACTAGCGGGAGTGAGTGAGCAGTACTTC
cdr3_aa: CASRLAGVSEQYF
j_call: TRBJ2-7
d_call: TRBD2
clone_size: NA
v_call: TRBV6-2/TRBV6-3

cdr3_nt: TGCAGTGCTAGTAATCGGGGACAGGGAAACTATGGCTACACCTTC
cdr3_aa: CSASNRGQGNYGYTF
j_call: TRBJ1-2
d_call: TRBD1
clone_size: few
v_call: TRBV20-1

cdr3_nt: TGTGCCAGCAGCTTGAGGTATGGCGGTCGCACAGATACGCAGTATTTT
cdr3_aa: CASSLRYGGRTDTQYF
j_call: TRBJ2-3
d_call: NA
clone_size: NA
v_call: TRBV5-4

cdr3_nt: TGTGCCAGCAGTTTTCCCCCACTAGCGGGAGTGGTCAATGAGCAGTTCTTC
cdr3_aa: CASSFPPLAGVVNEQFF
j_call: TRBJ2-1
d_call: TRBD2
clone_size: NA
v_call: TRBV12-3/TRBV12-4

cdr3_nt: TGTGCCAGTAGTACTACTACAGGGGCGCCCCAGCATTTT
cdr3_aa: CASSTTTGAPQHF
j_call: TRBJ1-5
d_call: TRBD1
clone_size: few
v_call: TRBV19

cdr3_nt: TGCGCCAGCAGCCCGGGAAGAACGGGCGGGTATGGCTACACCTTC
cdr3_aa: CASSPGRTGGYGYTF
j_call: TRBJ1-2
d_call: NA
clone_size: NA
v_call: TRBV5-1

cdr3_nt: TGTGCCAGCAGCTTAGAAGGGCATGGCTACACCTTC
cdr3_aa: CASSLEGHGYTF
j_call: TRBJ1-2
d_call: NA
clone_size: few
v_call: TRBV7-2

cdr3_nt: TGTGCCAGCAGTGAACCACTCCAATTAGCGGGGGACTCCTACGAGCAGTACTTC
cdr3_aa: CASSEPLQLAGDSYEQYF
j_call: TRBJ2-7
d_call: TRBD2
clone_size: few
v_call: TRBV2

cdr3_nt: TGTGCCAGCAGCTTAGTCCCTAACTCCTACGAGCAGTACTTC
cdr3_aa: CASSLVPNSYEQYF
j_call: TRBJ2-7
d_call: NA
clone_size: few
v_call: TRBV7-2

cdr3_nt: TGCGCCAGCAGCCAAGAATACAGAGCCCTGTTCGAGCAGTACTTC
cdr3_aa: CASSQEYRALFEQYF
j_call: TRBJ2-7
d_call: NA
clone_size: NA
v_call: TRBV4-3

cdr3_nt: TGTGCCAGCAGCCTCCGGGACGTTCGTGAAAAACTGTTTTTT
cdr3_aa: CASSLRDVREKLFF
j_call: TRBJ1-4
d_call: NA
clone_size: NA
v_call: TRBV7-8

cdr3_nt: TGCGCCAGCAGCCAGACAACAGGGGACTATGGCTACACCTTC
cdr3_aa: CASSQTTGDYGYTF
j_call: TRBJ1-2
d_call: TRBD1
clone_size: NA
v_call: TRBV4-3

cdr3_nt: TGTGCCACCAGTGGCAGGGACATCGGGCGACACACAGATACGCAGTATTTT
cdr3_aa: CATSGRDIGRHTDTQYF
j_call: TRBJ2-3
d_call: NA
clone_size: few
v_call: TRBV24-1

cdr3_nt: TGCGCCAGCAGCAGCTACCTAGGACAGGGTAAAAATGAAAAACTGTTTTTT
cdr3_aa: CASSSYLGQGKNEKLFF
j_call: TRBJ1-4
d_call: TRBD1
clone_size: few
v_call: TRBV5-1

cdr3_nt: TGTGCCACCAGTGATTCCCTTAACTCTAAACGGGGTCAGCCCCAGCATTTT
cdr3_aa: CATSDSLNSKRGQPQHF
j_call: TRBJ1-5
d_call: NA
clone_size: few
v_call: TRBV24-1

cdr3_nt: TGTGCCAGCAGCGTGGAGAGCACAGTACCTTCACCCCTCCACTTT
cdr3_aa: CASSVESTVPSPLHF
j_call: TRBJ1-6
d_call: NA
clone_size: NA
v_call: TRBV9

cdr3_nt: TGTGCCAGCAGTTTGAATAGCGGGGCACCGGGGGCCCAGTACTTC
cdr3_aa: CASSLNSGAPGAQYF
j_call: TRBJ2-5
d_call: TRBD2
clone_size: few
v_call: TRBV12-3/TRBV12-4

cdr3_nt: TGTGCCAGCAGCTCTGGACAGGGAATAGAGGGGCAGTTCTTC
cdr3_aa: CASSSGQGIEGQFF
j_call: TRBJ2-1
d_call: TRBD1
clone_size: NA
v_call: TRBV7-2

cdr3_nt: TGCAGTGCTAGAGATTTCGGGACAACCTACGAGCAGTACTTC
cdr3_aa: CSARDFGTTYEQYF
j_call: TRBJ2-7
d_call: NA
clone_size: once
v_call: TRBV20-1

cdr3_nt: TGTGCCAGCAGGACAGGGGGGGTCCTCTACGAGCAGTACTTC
cdr3_aa: CASRTGGVLYEQYF
j_call: TRBJ2-7
d_call: TRBD1
clone_size: NA
v_call: TRBV12-3/TRBV12-4

cdr3_nt: TGTGCCAGCAGCTCATCCCCGGGACCCCCAGATACGCAGTATTTT
cdr3_aa: CASSSSPGPPDTQYF
j_call: TRBJ2-3
d_call: NA
clone_size: NA
v_call: TRBV9

cdr3_nt: TGTGCCAGCAGTAAGAGGAAAAACATTCAGTACTTC
cdr3_aa: CASSKRKNIQYF
j_call: TRBJ2-4
d_call: NA
clone_size: few
v_call: TRBV28